The clone carrying this TCR beta chain showed up just a few times. The antigen remains unidentified. The data derive from a study of T cell responses to AZD1222 COVID-19 vaccine. Clones were sequenced by immunoSEQ multiplex PCR, and TCRdb holds only the in-frame ones, with some missing. The sample holds roughly 130,000 clones, more than 85% seen once. Study-wide findings and caveats: Increases in Spike-specific TCR breadth and depth were seen after two AZD1222 doses. With dominance at 160-218 and 743-854, vaccine-associated CD4 TCRs spanned spike. Per reports, nearly half of all spike-specific TCRs target regions that are unmutated in variants.

Trimming shortened V by 3 bases and J by 2 bases, and 7 bases separated the two germline ends. Germline lookup yields CDR1 LGHDT and CDR2 YNNKEL (reference sequence). The CDR3 runs to 13 residues. The chain employs TRBV3-1 (or the pseudogene TRBV3-2) and TRBJ2-5; D may be TRBD1 (5 bases). The sequence derives from an adult in good health. This sample comprised peripheral blood, obtained on day 0 of AZD1222 vaccination. CDR3 nucleotides: TGTGCCAGCAGCCACAGGGTACAAGAGACCCAGTACTTC. Protein product: CASSHRVQETQYF.